This T cell receptor beta chain derives from a study of T cells in Graves' hyperthyroidism and ophthalmopathy. RNA transcripts served as the template for amplifying TCR beta CDR3 regions. A first-round RT-PCR of the TCR CDR3 used the HTBI primer set. Each CDR3 protein is one row after TCRdb ran MiXCR on the multiplex PCR reads. The sample lists around 420,000 distinct CDR3 sequences, roughly an eighth occurring once. This CDR3 contains 13 residues. Looked up from germline, CDR1 is LGHNT and CDR2 is FRNRAP. V lost 2 bases and J lost 5, with 8 bases in between. A few counts support this clonotype. The sequence was collected from a woman younger than 30 with Graves' hyperthyroidism. The chain joins TRBV12-5 to TRBJ2-3; D possibly corresponds to TRBD2 (5 bases). The sequenced material came from blood. CDR3 sequence reads: CASGLPTRDTQYF. CDR3 in DNA: TGTGCTAGTGGTTTGCCTACTAGAGATACGCAGTATTTT.